This T cell receptor (beta chain) was sequenced in a study of T cell responses to AZD1222 COVID-19 vaccine. Whole-study context: Second-dose intervals of approximately 4 or approximately 12 weeks were pooled. Study-level points and caveats: When two AZD1222 doses had been given, Spike-specific TCR breadth and depth rose. White British people made up most donors, females outnumbered males, and clonal diversity was possibly underestimated. In the spike-specific TCR repertoire, nearly half reportedly target unmutated variant regions.

Details on this clone: Its specificity is unknown.

TCRdb's copy holds only in-frame clones and misses some; the assay was immunoSEQ multiplex PCR. This table holds roughly 150,000 clones, more than 85% found once. The source was peripheral blood, collected on day 0 of AZD1222 vaccination. The source is an adult in good health.

CDR3 protein: CASSLATRDLYNEQFF. As DNA, the CDR3 is TGTGCCAGCAGCTTAGCGACACGGGACCTTTACAATGAGCAGTTCTTC. The genes are TRBV7-2 and TRBJ2-1, with D tentatively TRBD1 or TRBD2 (5 bases each). Trimming removed 0 bases at V and 4 bases at J, with 13 bases between. CDR3 length: 16 amino acids. Germline V gene lookup returns CDR1 SGHTA and CDR2 FQGNSA.